A selection of T cell receptor beta chains follows, all from one sample in a study of T cells in localized non-small cell lung cancer. Sequencing used immunoSEQ multiplex PCR; TCRdb keeps in-frame clones, though not all of them. The data hold 4,500 to 5,000 clones, with roughly 28% observed a single time. The sequencing used lung tumor tissue, collected before any cancer treatment. The receptors derive from a man aged 40 to 70 with stage III squamous cell lung carcinoma. Each CDR3 is given with its conserved first and last residue. A D gene is named only where the DNA matches it firmly. The listing skips clone size in some rows; elsewhere it reads once, few, many or a size class.

CDR3aa,CDR3nt,d_gene,v_gene,j_gene,abundance
CASSLTTGGEYIQYF,TGTGCCAGCAGCCTTACTACAGGGGGAGAGTACATTCAGTACTTC,TRBD1,TRBV11-3,TRBJ2-4,-
CASSLGPGGTIYF,TGTGCCAGCAGCTTAGGGCCAGGGGGCACCATATATTTT,TRBD1,TRBV13,TRBJ1-3,-
CASSRAGGTGELFF,TGTGCCAGCAGTCGTGCCGGGGGTACCGGGGAGCTGTTTTTT,-,TRBV6-8,TRBJ2-2,-
CASSRGGREEKLFF,TGTGCCAGCAGCCGCGGGGGACGGGAAGAAAAACTGTTTTTT,-,TRBV7-6,TRBJ1-4,many
CASSSRTGYEQYF,TGTGCCAGCAGTTCCCGGACAGGCTACGAGCAGTACTTC,TRBD1,TRBV6-7,TRBJ2-7,-
CASAVCYGTGREQYF,TGCGCCAGCGCCGTGTGCTACGGGACAGGGCGCGAGCAGTACTTC,TRBD1,TRBV10-1,TRBJ2-7,-
CASSMSNTEAFF,TGTGCCAGCTCAATGTCGAACACTGAAGCTTTCTTT,-,TRBV18,TRBJ1-1,-
CASIEQGVPGELFF,TGTGCCAGCATAGAACAGGGGGTTCCCGGGGAGCTGTTTTTT,TRBD1,TRBV9,TRBJ2-2,few
CASSLTRVGLGTNEKLFF,TGTGCCAGCAGTTTGACCCGGGTAGGGTTGGGAACTAATGAAAAACTGTTTTTT,-,TRBV28,TRBJ1-4,few
CATSGTWGGDTEAFF,TGTGCCACCAGCGGCACCTGGGGGGGGGACACTGAAGCTTTCTTT,-,TRBV15,TRBJ1-1,-
CASSFSGIEGSGELFF,TGTGCCAGCAGTTTTTCAGGGATTGAGGGTTCCGGGGAGCTGTTTTTT,-,TRBV28,TRBJ2-2,-
CASSEEGPNQPQHF,TGTGCCAGCAGTGAGGAGGGGCCGAATCAGCCCCAGCATTTT,-,TRBV9,TRBJ1-5,few
CATSRVRLAGEQFF,TGTGCCACCAGCAGAGTTCGACTAGCCGGTGAGCAGTTCTTC,TRBD2,TRBV15,TRBJ2-1,-
CASADPDLNQPQHF,TGTGCTAGTGCCGACCCGGACCTTAATCAGCCCCAGCATTTT,-,TRBV12-5,TRBJ1-5,-
CASSFTTGGGANVLTF,TGTGCCAGCAGCTTCACGACAGGGGGTGGGGCCAACGTCCTGACTTTC,TRBD1,TRBV11-3,TRBJ2-6,-
CSVTGTSGITDTQYF,TGCAGCGTGACCGGGACTAGCGGGATCACAGATACGCAGTATTTT,TRBD2,TRBV29-1,TRBJ2-3,-
CASSEGAENSPLHF,TGCGCCAGCAGTGAGGGGGCAGAAAATTCACCCCTCCACTTT,-,TRBV10-2,TRBJ1-6,-
CASSLGSLHEQFF,TGTGCCAGCAGCTTAGGGTCTCTCCATGAGCAGTTCTTC,-,TRBV7-2,TRBJ2-1,medium-sized
CASTLQGTRGTEAFF,TGTGCCAGCACTTTACAGGGGACCCGGGGTACTGAAGCTTTCTTT,TRBD1,TRBV6-8,TRBJ1-1,few
CASSYRGERTEAFF,TGTGCCAGCAGCTACAGGGGTGAGAGGACTGAAGCTTTCTTT,TRBD1,TRBV5-4,TRBJ1-1,few
CASSEESSGNTIYF,TGTGCCAGCAGTGAAGAGAGCTCTGGAAACACCATATATTTT,-,TRBV25-1,TRBJ1-3,few
CASSSTPGGSYEQYF,TGCGCCAGCAGCTCAACCCCAGGAGGTTCCTACGAGCAGTACTTC,-,TRBV5-1,TRBJ2-7,-
CASSVQVGNQPQHF,TGTGCCAGCAGTGTACAGGTCGGCAATCAGCCCCAGCATTTT,-,TRBV9,TRBJ1-5,few
CASSHRQGAMDYEQYF,TGCGCCAGCAGTCATCGCCAGGGGGCGATGGACTACGAGCAGTACTTC,TRBD1,TRBV23-1,TRBJ2-7,few
CASRGDRGHYNEQFF,TGTGCCAGCAGGGGCGACAGGGGGCACTACAATGAGCAGTTCTTC,TRBD1,TRBV6-7,TRBJ2-1,few
CASSQIPGYRYGYTF,TGCGCCAGCAGTCAAATCCCAGGGTACCGATATGGCTACACCTTC,-,TRBV23-1,TRBJ1-2,-
CASSSQWGNSPLHF,TGTGCCAGTTCTTCACAATGGGGTAATTCACCCCTCCACTTT,-,TRBV14,TRBJ1-6,-
CASSLQGGETQYF,TGTGCCAGCAGCTTACAGGGTGGGGAGACCCAGTACTTC,-,TRBV9,TRBJ2-5,many
CAWIVGAGNTEAFF,TGTGCCTGGATCGTGGGGGCGGGGAACACTGAAGCTTTCTTT,-,TRBV30,TRBJ1-1,few
CASSSPPRAEQYF,TGTGCCAGCAGTTCCCCCCCGAGGGCCGAGCAGTACTTC,-,TRBV6-8,TRBJ2-7,medium-sized
CASSITSGYQETQYF,TGTGCCAGTAGTATCACTAGCGGGTACCAAGAGACCCAGTACTTC,TRBD2,TRBV19,TRBJ2-5,-
CASSYDREKLFF,TGTGCCAGCAGTTACGACAGGGAAAAACTGTTTTTT,-,TRBV6-7,TRBJ1-4,-
CASSIRRGSYTGELFF,TGTGCCAGTAGTATCCGGCGGGGGTCATACACCGGGGAGCTGTTTTTT,TRBD2,TRBV19,TRBJ2-2,-
CASSLSQRGGRETYF,TGTGCCAGCAGTTTATCGCAAAGGGGGGGTAGAGAGACCTACTTC,-,TRBV28,TRBJ2-5,-
CASSLDGVRGLLGEQFF,TGCGCCAGCAGCTTGGACGGGGTCCGCGGGCTATTAGGTGAGCAGTTCTTC,-,TRBV5-1,TRBJ2-1,few
CASSESGGSTDTQYF,TGTGCCAGCAGCGAGAGCGGGGGGAGTACAGATACGCAGTATTTT,TRBD2,TRBV9,TRBJ2-3,-
CASSEAGHYGYTF,TGTGCCAGCAGTGAGGCCGGACACTATGGCTACACCTTC,-,TRBV9,TRBJ1-2,medium-sized
CASSVPSWTSGGFEQYF,TGTGCCAGCAGCGTTCCCTCCTGGACTAGCGGGGGCTTCGAGCAGTACTTC,TRBD2,TRBV6-8,TRBJ2-7,few
CASSQAAGGTTPLHF,TGTGCCAGCAGCCAAGCGGCAGGGGGCACTACACCCCTCCACTTT,TRBD1,TRBV11-3,TRBJ1-6,large
CATGDRGNQPQHF,TGTGCCACGGGAGACAGGGGCAATCAGCCCCAGCATTTT,TRBD1,TRBV10-3,TRBJ1-5,few
CASSLVGGGISYEQYF,TGTGCCAGCAGCTTAGTGGGCGGGGGGATTTCCTACGAGCAGTACTTC,TRBD2,TRBV11-3,TRBJ2-7,medium-sized
CASSLVYNEQFF,TGTGCCAGCTCCCTAGTCTACAATGAGCAGTTCTTC,-,TRBV12-5,TRBJ2-1,-
CASSLQADSYNEQFF,TGTGCCAGCAGCTTACAGGCGGACAGTTACAATGAGCAGTTCTTC,-,TRBV11-3,TRBJ2-1,-
CASTFWGGNEKLFF,TGCGCCAGCACGTTTTGGGGTGGGAATGAAAAACTGTTTTTT,-,TRBV10-1,TRBJ1-4,-
CASSLPTAGYTDTQYF,TGTGCCAGCAGCTTGCCTACAGCGGGGTACACAGATACGCAGTATTTT,-,TRBV12-1,TRBJ2-3,-
CASSQDLARSYEQYF,TGCGCCAGCAGCCAAGATCTGGCTAGAAGCTACGAGCAGTACTTC,-,TRBV4-1,TRBJ2-7,medium-sized
CASSVSGGLYEQYF,TGTGCCAGCAGTGTTAGCGGGGGGTTGTACGAGCAGTACTTC,TRBD2,TRBV6-8,TRBJ2-7,-
CASSQGPSLGTGDEQYF,TGCGCCAGCAGCCAAGGTCCCTCACTTGGGACAGGGGACGAGCAGTACTTC,TRBD1,TRBV4-1,TRBJ2-7,-
CASSLRGNSPLHF,TGTGCCAGCTCACTCAGGGGAAACTCACCCCTCCACTTT,-,TRBV18,TRBJ1-6,-
CASSIDHLAREQYF,TGTGCCAGTAGTATAGATCACCTAGCTCGGGAGCAGTACTTC,-,TRBV19,TRBJ2-7,-
CATSRDQASGGLATFF,TGTGCCACCAGCAGAGATCAGGCTAGCGGGGGCCTGGCAACGTTCTTC,TRBD2,TRBV15,TRBJ2-1,few
CASSQDPRAGYTF,TGTGCCAGCAGCCAGGATCCCAGGGCCGGCTACACCTTC,-,TRBV14,TRBJ1-2,once